This T cell receptor beta chain was recorded in a study of blood T cell repertoires in COVID-19. Looking at the study overall: Acute and convalescent COVID-19 samples came from the United States, Italy and Spain. The analysed material was cDNA or gDNA that came from T cells, B-cell-depleted T cells, or PBMCs.

Authors' analysis steps: Amplification with reference gene primers provided the estimates of nucleated cell counts. Libraries were prepared by immunoSEQ multiplex PCR; TCRdb keeps only in-frame clonotypes and omits some of them. Clone size and V and J calls were adopted from that table, with D and trimming inferred from the DNA. The data contain roughly 150,000 clones, 87% of them seen just once; the ten biggest clones take up about 5%. Germline-derived CDR1 and CDR2 are KGHSH and LQKENI. The V end was cut by 0 bases, the J end by 5 bases, with 7 bases between. This CDR3 contains 13 residues. The TCR sequence derives from a human donor in a cohort sampled during active COVID-19. The sample consisted of peripheral blood. The chain uses TRBV18 and TRBJ2-5; D gene unclear. The CDR3 sequence is CASSPPLVETQYF. In nucleotides, the CDR3 is TGTGCCAGCTCACCACCTCTCGTGGAGACCCAGTACTTC.